This entry concerns a single T cell receptor beta chain. Its antigen is not identified. UMI-labeled 5' RACE TRB cDNA libraries were prepared from the cells. TCRdb reprocessed the 5' RACE reads and keeps a single row for each CDR3 protein, giving no DNA. Across about 53,000 distinct CDR3 sequences, the top ten clones capture about 0.43% of the sample. This sample is drawn from a study of CXCR3-negative and CXCR3-positive naive CD8 T cells. Study conclusions and caveats: Memory CD8+ T cell repertoires were far less diverse than both naive subsets. Naive CXCR3-positive cells had TRB CDR3s more hydrophobic than those of CXCR3-negative naive cells. From TRB CDR3 properties, TCR strength was inferred; surface CD5 did not differ between naive subsets.

This CDR3 is built from 15 residues. Germline CDR1 LNHNV, CDR2 YYDKDF (reference sequence). This receptor was identified in a human donor in good health. Some clones in this sample may be carry-over from other donors' samples. The chain employs TRBV15 and TRBJ2-7; TCRdb's D call, TRBD1, is unchecked because there is no DNA. What was sequenced was naive CXCR3- CD8+ T cells from blood. Subset indicated: CD45RO-CCR7+CD27+CD95- naive CD8+ T cells lacking CXCR3 (TNR3-). The CDR3 here is CATSRDRTGGSEQYF.